This TCR beta chain was found in a study of regulatory T cells in long-lasting Graves disease. Study context: The definition of persistent Graves' disease was over 5 years of antithyroid drugs with positive TSH receptor antibodies. General study results and limits: Blood alone, not thyroid tissue, was studied.

Trimming at V came to 2 bases and at J to 1 base, leaving 9 bases not matched to a gene. CDR3 length: 19 amino acids. Germline-derived CDR1 and CDR2 are SGHTA and FQGNSA. This clonotype showed up many times. No antigen is known for it. Libraries of TCR beta came from iRepertoire HTBI primers plus Arm-PCR of CDR3 regions. A single record per CDR3 protein comes from TCRdb applying MiXCR to the multiplex PCR reads. The sample carries 300,000 to 500,000 distinct CDR3 sequences, less than 25% recorded once. Specified time point: persistent/refractory GD, antithyroid drugs over 5 years with positive TRAb. Extracted PBMC RNA gave rise to the TCR library.

Specimen: peripheral blood mononuclear cells (PBMCs), collected when the disease was refractory, from a patient treated with antithyroid drugs. The sequence was obtained from a female donor with Graves disease. This rearrangement joins TRBV7-2 to TRBJ2-6, with 9 bases matching TRBD1. CDR3 DNA: TGTGCCAGCAGCTTAACAGGGGGCCACCGGTTTTCTGGGGCCAACGTCCTGACTTTC. It specifies CASSLTGGHRFSGANVLTF.